The entry below describes one T cell receptor beta chain. The data are from a study of blood T cell repertoires in COVID-19. The wider study: Sample material is recorded as cDNA or gDNA derived from T cells, B-cell-depleted T cells, or PBMCs.

V shed 5 bases and J 2 bases; nucleotides not matched to a gene: 4. In germline, CDR1 is MDHEN, CDR2 SYDVKM. The CDR3 length is 15 residues. How the authors handled the data: Cell counts per sample came from amplifying reference gene primers. Some clones are missing from TCRdb's copy, which holds only in-frame ones; the method was immunoSEQ multiplex PCR. V, J and clone size were drawn from that table, and D and trimming were deduced from the DNA. The sample includes hundreds of thousands of clones, around 89% of them seen just once. Donors were grouped by their self-reported clinical history. Material: PBMCs or T cells enriched from blood (not recorded which). This clonotype originated in a man aged 25 to 40 who had recovered from COVID-19. The chain has TRBV28 and TRBJ2-1; 9 positions agree with TRBD1. CDR3 sequence reads: CASSTDRGTYNEQFF. The CDR3 nucleotides read TGTGCCAGCAGTACGGACAGGGGCACCTACAATGAGCAGTTCTTC.